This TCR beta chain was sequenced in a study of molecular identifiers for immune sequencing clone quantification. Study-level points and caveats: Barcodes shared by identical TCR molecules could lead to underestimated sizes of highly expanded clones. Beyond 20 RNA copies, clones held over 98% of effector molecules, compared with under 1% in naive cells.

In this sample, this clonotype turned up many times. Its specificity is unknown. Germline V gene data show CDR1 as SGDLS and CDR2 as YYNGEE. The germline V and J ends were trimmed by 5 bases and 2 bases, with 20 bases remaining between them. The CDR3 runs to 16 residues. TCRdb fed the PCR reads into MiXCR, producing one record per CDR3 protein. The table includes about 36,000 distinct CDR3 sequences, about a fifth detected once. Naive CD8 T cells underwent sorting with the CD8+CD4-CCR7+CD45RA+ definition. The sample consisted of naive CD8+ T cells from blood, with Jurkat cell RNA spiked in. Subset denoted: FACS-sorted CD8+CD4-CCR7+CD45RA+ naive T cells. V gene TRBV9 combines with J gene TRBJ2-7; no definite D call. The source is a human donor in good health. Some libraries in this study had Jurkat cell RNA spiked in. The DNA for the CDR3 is TGTGCCAGCAGTACCTACAAGGAACCGACCGCCTACGAGCAGTACTTC. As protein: CASSTYKEPTAYEQYF. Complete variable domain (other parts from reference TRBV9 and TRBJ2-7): DSGVTQTPKHLITATGQRVTLRCSPRSGDLSVYWYQQSLDQGLQFLIQYYNGEERAKGNILERFSAQQFPDLHSELNLSSLELGDSALYFCASSTYKEPTAYEQYFGPGTRLTVT.